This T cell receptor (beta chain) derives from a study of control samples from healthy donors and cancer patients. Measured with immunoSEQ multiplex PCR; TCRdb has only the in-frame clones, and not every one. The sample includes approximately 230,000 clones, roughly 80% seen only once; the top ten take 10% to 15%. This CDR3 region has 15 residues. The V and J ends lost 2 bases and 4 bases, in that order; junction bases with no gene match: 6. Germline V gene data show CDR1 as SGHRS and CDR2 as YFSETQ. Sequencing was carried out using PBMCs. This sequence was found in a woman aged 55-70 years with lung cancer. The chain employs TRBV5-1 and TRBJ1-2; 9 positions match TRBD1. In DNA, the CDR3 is TGCGCCAGCAGCTTCCAGACAGGGGGTGGCTATGGCTACACCTTC. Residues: CASSFQTGGGYGYTF. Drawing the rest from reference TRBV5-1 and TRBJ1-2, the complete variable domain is KAGVTQTPRYLIKTRGQQVTLSCSPISGHRSVSWYQQTPGQGLQFLFEYFSETQRNKGNFPGRFSGRQFSNSRSEMNVSTLELGDSALYLCASSFQTGGGYGYTFGSGTRLTVV.